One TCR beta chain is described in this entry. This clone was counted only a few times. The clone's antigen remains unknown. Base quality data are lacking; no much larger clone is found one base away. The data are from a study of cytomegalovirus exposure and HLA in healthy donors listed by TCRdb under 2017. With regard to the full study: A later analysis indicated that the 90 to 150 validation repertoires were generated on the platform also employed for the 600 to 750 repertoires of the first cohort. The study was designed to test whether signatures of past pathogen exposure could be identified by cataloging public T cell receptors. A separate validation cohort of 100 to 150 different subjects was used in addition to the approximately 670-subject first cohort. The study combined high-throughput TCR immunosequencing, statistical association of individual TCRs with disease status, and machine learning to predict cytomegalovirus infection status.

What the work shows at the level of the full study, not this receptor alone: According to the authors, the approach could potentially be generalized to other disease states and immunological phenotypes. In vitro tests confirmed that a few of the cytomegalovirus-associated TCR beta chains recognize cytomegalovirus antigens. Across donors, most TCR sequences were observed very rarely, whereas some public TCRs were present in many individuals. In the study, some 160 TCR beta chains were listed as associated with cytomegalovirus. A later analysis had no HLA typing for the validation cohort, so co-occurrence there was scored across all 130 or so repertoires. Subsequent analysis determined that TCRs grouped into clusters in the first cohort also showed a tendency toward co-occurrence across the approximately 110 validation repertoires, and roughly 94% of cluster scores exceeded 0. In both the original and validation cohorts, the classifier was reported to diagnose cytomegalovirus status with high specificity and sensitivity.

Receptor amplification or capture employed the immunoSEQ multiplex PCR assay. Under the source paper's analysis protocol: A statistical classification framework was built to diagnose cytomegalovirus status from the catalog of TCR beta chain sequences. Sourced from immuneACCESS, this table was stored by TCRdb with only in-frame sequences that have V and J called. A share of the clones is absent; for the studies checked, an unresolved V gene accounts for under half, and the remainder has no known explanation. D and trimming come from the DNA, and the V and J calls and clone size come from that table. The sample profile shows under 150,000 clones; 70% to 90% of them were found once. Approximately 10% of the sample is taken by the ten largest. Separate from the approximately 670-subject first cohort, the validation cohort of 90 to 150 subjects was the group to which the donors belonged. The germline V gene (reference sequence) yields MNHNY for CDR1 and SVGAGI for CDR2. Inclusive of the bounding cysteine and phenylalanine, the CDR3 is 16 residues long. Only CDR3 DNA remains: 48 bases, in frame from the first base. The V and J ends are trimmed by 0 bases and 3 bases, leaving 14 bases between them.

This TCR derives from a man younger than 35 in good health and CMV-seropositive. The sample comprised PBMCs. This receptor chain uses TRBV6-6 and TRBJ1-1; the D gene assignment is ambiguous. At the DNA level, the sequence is TGTGCCAGCAGTTACTCGAGGGTCGGGAGATACACTGAAGCTTTCTTT. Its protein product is CASSYSRVGRYTEAFF.